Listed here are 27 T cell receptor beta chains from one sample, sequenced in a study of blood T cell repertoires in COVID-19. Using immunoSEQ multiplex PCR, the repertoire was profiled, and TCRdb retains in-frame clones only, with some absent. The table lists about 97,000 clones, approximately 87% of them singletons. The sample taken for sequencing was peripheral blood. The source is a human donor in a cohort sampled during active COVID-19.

The CDR3 region has the DNA TGTGCCAGCAGTGAAGCTACGCGGGGGCCCCAAGAGACCCAGTACTTC. Its protein is CASSEATRGPQETQYF. The V gene is TRBV6-1, the J gene TRBJ2-5, with TRBD2 as a possible D gene (7 bases). The V end was cut by 0 bases, the J end by 1 base, with 12 bases between. In germline, CDR1 is MNHNS, CDR2 SASEGT. CDR3 length equals 16 residues.

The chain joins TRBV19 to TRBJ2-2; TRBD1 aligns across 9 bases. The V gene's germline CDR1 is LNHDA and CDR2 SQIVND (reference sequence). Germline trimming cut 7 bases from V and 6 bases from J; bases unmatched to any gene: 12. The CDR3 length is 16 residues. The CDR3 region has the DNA TGTGCCAGTATGGAGGGAGGACAGGGGTGGGCCGGGGAGCTGTTTTTT. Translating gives CASMEGGQGWAGELFF.

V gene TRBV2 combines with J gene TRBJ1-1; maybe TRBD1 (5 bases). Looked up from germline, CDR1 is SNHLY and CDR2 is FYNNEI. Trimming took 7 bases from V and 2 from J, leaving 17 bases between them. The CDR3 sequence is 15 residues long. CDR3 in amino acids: CASIVSEQVNTEAFF. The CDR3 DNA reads TGTGCCAGCATCGTTTCCGAACAGGTCAACACTGAAGCTTTCTTT.

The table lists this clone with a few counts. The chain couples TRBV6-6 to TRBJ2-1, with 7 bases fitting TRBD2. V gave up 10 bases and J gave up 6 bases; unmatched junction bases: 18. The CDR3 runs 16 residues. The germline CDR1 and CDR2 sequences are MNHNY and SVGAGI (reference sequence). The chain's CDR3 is CATHRGGTTLRNEQFF. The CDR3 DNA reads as TGTGCCACACACCGGGGTGGGACTACTCTCCGCAATGAGCAGTTCTTC.

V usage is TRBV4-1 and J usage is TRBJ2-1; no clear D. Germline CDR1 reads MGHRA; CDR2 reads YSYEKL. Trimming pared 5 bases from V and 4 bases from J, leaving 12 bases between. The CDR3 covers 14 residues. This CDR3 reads CASSVGDAYNEQFF. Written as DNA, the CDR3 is TGCGCCAGCAGCGTAGGAGACGCGTACAATGAGCAGTTCTTC.

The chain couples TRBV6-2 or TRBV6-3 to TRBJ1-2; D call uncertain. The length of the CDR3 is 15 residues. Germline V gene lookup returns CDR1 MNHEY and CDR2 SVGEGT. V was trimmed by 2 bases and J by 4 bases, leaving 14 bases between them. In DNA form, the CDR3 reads TGTGCCAGCAGTTACAGAGGTCACCTGGGCTATGGCTACACCTTC. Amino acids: CASSYRGHLGYGYTF.

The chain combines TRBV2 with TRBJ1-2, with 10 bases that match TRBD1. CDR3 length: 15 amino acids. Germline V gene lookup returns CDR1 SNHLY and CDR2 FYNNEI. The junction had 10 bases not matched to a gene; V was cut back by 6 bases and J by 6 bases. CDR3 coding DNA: TGTGCCAGCAGGACGACAGGGGGCAAAGGGGATGGCTACACCTTC. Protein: CASRTTGGKGDGYTF.

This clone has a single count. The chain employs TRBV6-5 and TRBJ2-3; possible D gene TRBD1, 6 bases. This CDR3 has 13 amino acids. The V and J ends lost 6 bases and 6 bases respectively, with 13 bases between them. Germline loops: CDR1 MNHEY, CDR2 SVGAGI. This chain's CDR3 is CASRRPGADTQYF. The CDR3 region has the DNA TGTGCCAGCAGACGCCCAGGGGCGGATACGCAGTATTTT.

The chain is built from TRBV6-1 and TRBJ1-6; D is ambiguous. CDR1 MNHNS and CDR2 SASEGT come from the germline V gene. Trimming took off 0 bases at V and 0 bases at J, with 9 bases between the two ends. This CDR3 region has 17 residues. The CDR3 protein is CASSEALVSSYNSPLHF. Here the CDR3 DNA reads TGTGCCAGCAGTGAAGCGCTGGTGAGCTCCTATAATTCACCCCTCCACTTT.

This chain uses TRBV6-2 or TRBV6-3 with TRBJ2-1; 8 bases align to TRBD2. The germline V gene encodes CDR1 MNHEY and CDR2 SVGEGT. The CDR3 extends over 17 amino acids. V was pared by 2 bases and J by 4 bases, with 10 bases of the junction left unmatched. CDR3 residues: CASSYIAGGPRYNEQFF. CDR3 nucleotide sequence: TGTGCCAGCAGTTACATTGCGGGAGGACCCAGATACAATGAGCAGTTCTTC.

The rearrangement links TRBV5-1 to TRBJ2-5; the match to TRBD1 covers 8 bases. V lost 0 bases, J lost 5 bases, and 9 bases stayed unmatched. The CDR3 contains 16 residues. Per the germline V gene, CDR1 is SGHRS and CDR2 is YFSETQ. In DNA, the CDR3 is TGCGCCAGCAGCTTGGAAGGACAGGGATTCTATGAGACCCAGTACTTC. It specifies CASSLEGQGFYETQYF.

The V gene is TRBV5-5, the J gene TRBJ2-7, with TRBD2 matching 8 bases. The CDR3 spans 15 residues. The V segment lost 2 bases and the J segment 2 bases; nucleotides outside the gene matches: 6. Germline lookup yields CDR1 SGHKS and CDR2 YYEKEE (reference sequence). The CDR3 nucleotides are TGTGCCAGCAGCTTCCATAGCGGGGAGACCTACGAGCAGTACTTC. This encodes CASSFHSGETYEQYF. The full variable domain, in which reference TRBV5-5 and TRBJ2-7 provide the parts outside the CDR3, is DAGVTQSPTHLIKTRGQQVTLRCSPISGHKSVSWYQQVLGQGPQFIFQYYEKEERGRGNFPDRFSARQFPNYSSELNVNALLLGDSALYLCASSFHSGETYEQYFGPGTRLTVT.

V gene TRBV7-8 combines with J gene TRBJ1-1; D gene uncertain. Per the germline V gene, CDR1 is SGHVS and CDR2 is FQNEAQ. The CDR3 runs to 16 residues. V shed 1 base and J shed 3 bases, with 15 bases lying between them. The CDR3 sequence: CASSLVRGVWDTEAFF. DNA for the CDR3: TGTGCCAGCAGCTTAGTACGCGGGGTGTGGGACACTGAAGCTTTCTTT.

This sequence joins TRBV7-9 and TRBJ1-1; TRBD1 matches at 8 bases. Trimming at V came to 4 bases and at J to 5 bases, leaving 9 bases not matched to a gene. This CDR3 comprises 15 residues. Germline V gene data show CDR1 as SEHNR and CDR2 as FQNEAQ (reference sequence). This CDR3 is CASSSRGPTSTEAFF. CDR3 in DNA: TGTGCCAGCAGCTCCAGGGGGCCAACGAGTACTGAAGCTTTCTTT. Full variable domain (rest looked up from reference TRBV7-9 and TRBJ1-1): DTGVSQNPRHKITKRGQNVTFRCDPISEHNRLYWYRQTLGQGPEFLTYFQNEAQLEKSRLLSDRFSAERPKGSFSTLEIQRTEQGDSAMYLCASSSRGPTSTEAFFGQGTRLTVV.

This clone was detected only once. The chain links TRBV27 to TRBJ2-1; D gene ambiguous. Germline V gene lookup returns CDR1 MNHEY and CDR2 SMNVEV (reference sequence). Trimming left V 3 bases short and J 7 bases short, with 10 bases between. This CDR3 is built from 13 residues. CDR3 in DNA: TGTGCCAGCAGTTTCGGATCCGGGAATGAGCAGTTCTTC. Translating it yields CASSFGSGNEQFF.

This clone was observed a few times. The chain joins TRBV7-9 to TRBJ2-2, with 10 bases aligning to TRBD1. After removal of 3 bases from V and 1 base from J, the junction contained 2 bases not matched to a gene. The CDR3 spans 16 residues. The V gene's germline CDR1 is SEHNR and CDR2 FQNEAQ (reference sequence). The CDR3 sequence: CASSFRDRGNTGELFF. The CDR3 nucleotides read TGTGCCAGCAGCTTCCGGGACAGGGGGAACACCGGGGAGCTGTTTTTT.

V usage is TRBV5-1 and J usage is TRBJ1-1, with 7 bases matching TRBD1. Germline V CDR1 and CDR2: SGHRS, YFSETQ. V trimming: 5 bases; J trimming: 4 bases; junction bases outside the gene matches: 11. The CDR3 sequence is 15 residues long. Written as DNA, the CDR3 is TGCGCCAGCAGTCCTACAGGGGCCCAGAGCACTGAAGCTTTCTTT. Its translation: CASSPTGAQSTEAFF.

CDR3 in amino acids: CASSQQGVRNEQFF. The CDR3 DNA sequence: TGTGCCAGCAGCCAACAGGGGGTGAGGAATGAGCAGTTCTTC. This chain joins TRBV6-5 and TRBJ2-1; 8 nucleotides agree with TRBD1. Looked up from germline, CDR1 is MNHEY and CDR2 is SVGAGI. This CDR3 spans 14 amino acids. Trimming removed 6 bases from V and 7 bases from J; junction bases left unmatched: 8.

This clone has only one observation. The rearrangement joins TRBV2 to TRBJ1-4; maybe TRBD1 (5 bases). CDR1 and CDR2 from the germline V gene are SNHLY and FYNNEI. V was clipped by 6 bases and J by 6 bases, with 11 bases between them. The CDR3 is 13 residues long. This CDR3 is CASRKDTDEKLFF. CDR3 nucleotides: TGTGCCAGCAGAAAGGACACTGATGAAAAACTGTTTTTT.

CDR3 DNA: TGTGCCAGCAGTTACGCCGGGACAGATAACTATGGCTACACCTTC. Its protein is CASSYAGTDNYGYTF. The chain links TRBV6-6 to TRBJ1-2, with 7 positions matching TRBD1. The germline gives CDR1 MNHNY, CDR2 SVGAGI (reference sequence). V lost 2 bases to trimming and J lost 1 base; unmatched junction nucleotides: 4. This CDR3 comprises 15 residues.

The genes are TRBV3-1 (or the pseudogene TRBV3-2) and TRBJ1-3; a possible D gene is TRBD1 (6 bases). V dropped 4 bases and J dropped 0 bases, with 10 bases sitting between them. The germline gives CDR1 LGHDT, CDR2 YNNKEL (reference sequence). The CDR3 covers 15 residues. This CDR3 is CASSPGHFSGNTIYF. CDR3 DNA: TGTGCCAGCAGCCCGGGACATTTCTCTGGAAACACCATATATTTT.

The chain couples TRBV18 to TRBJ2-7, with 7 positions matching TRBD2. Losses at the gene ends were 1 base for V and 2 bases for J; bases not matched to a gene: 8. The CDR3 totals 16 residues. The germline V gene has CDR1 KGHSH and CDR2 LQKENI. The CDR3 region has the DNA TGTGCCAGCTCACCACTGAGAACTAGCGCAGCCTACGAGCAGTACTTC. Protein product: CASSPLRTSAAYEQYF.

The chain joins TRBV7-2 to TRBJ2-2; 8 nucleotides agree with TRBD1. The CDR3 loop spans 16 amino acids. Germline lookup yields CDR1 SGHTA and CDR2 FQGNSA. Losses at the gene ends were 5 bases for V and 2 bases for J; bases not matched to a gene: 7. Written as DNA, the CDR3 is TGTGCCAGCAGCCCCTCGGACAGGGTTAACACCGGGGAGCTGTTTTTT. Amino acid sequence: CASSPSDRVNTGELFF.

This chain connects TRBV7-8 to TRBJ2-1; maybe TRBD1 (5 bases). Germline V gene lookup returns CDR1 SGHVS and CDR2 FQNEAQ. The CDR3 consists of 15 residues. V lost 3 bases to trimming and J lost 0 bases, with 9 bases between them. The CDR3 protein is CASSFGRASYNEQFF. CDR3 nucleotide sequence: TGTGCCAGCAGCTTCGGCAGGGCCTCCTACAATGAGCAGTTCTTC.

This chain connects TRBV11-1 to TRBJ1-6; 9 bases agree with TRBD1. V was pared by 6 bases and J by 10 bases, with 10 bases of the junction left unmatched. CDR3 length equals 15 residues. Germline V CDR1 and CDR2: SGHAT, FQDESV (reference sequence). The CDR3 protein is CASSRPGQGGSPLHF. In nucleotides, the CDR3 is TGTGCCAGCAGTCGTCCGGGACAGGGAGGATCACCCCTCCACTTT.

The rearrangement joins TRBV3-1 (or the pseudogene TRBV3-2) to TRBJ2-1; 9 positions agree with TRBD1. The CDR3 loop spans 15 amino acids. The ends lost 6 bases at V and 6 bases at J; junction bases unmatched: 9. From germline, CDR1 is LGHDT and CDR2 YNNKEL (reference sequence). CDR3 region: CASRRTGGIGNEQFF. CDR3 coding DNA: TGTGCCAGCAGACGTACAGGGGGCATTGGCAATGAGCAGTTCTTC.

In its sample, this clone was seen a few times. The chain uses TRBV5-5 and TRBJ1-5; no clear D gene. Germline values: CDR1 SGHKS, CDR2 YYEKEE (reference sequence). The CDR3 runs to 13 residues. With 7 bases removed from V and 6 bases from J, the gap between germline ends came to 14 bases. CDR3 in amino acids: CASQREVGQPQHF. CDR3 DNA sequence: TGTGCCAGCCAGCGAGAGGTGGGTCAGCCCCAGCATTTT.